Listed below are T cell receptor beta chains from one sample, sequenced in a study of blood T cell repertoires in COVID-19. The repertoire was sequenced with immunoSEQ multiplex PCR; TCRdb's copy has only in-frame clones and lacks some. The sample carries fewer than 300,000 clones, 85% to 90% recorded once. The sequenced sample consisted of peripheral blood. The receptors come from a woman aged 40 to 50 who had recovered from COVID-19. The CDR3 runs from the conserved cysteine through the conserved F or W. The D gene is left open where the match is weak. Part of the rows lack a size; the others show once, few, many or a class for expanded clones.

TRBV24-1	TRBJ2-1	.	.	16	TGTGCCACCAGTGATGCCCGGGATGCCCCCTACAATGAGCAGTTCTTC	CATSDARDAPYNEQFF
TRBV2	TRBJ1-2	.	.	14	TGTGCCAGCGGCGCGGGGCAAGGCCCCTATGGCTACACCTTC	CASGAGQGPYGYTF
TRBV6-2/TRBV6-3	TRBJ2-5	.	.	14	TGTGCCAGCAGTTACGGGTGGGGCATCGAGACCCAGTACTTC	CASSYGWGIETQYF
TRBV7-9	TRBJ2-3	TRBD1	few	16	TGTGCCAGCAGCTTAGAAGGGACAGGGGGCGCAGATACGCAGTATTTT	CASSLEGTGGADTQYF
TRBV6-5	TRBJ1-5	TRBD1	.	15	TGTGCCAGCAGCAGAACAGGGGGGAGCAATCAGCCCCAGCATTTT	CASSRTGGSNQPQHF
TRBV11-2	TRBJ2-7	.	.	14	TGTGCCAGCAGCCCCGGGGTGGGCGGGATCGGGCAGTACTTC	CASSPGVGGIGQYF
TRBV5-5	TRBJ1-1	TRBD1	.	18	TGTGCCAGCAGCTTGGTGGGACGGACAGGGGGAGTGAACACTGAAGCTTTCTTT	CASSLVGRTGGVNTEAFF
TRBV18	TRBJ2-1	TRBD2	.	15	TGTGCCAGCTCACCCGTAGCGGGAGCGTACAATGAGCAGTTCTTC	CASSPVAGAYNEQFF
TRBV30	TRBJ2-2	TRBD1	.	14	TGTGCCTGGACCGGGACAGGGGTCACCGGGGAGCTGTTTTTT	CAWTGTGVTGELFF
TRBV5-1	TRBJ1-2	.	few	13	TGCGCCAGCAGCTTGGGGGGCGGCCCGGGCTACACCTTC	CASSLGGGPGYTF
TRBV29-1	TRBJ2-2	.	.	11	TGCAGCGTTGGGCGGGGGACAAGGCTGTTTTTT	CSVGRGTRLFF
TRBV3-1/TRBV3-2	TRBJ1-3	TRBD1	once	15	TGTGCCAGCAGCGCCCAGGGGGCGTCTGGAAACACCATATATTTT	CASSAQGASGNTIYF
TRBV3-1/TRBV3-2	TRBJ2-5	.	.	15	TGTGCCAGCAGCCAAGGGCGGGGCCCGTGGGAGACCCAGTACTTC	CASSQGRGPWETQYF
TRBV14	TRBJ2-1	TRBD2	.	18	TGTGCCAGCAGCCAAGGGGTCGGGGCGGGAGTGCTGTCGACTGAGCAGTTCTTC	CASSQGVGAGVLSTEQFF
TRBV7-2	TRBJ1-2	TRBD1	.	17	TGTGCCAGCAGCCTGGGACAGCCAAGGACCTCTAACTATGGCTACACCTTC	CASSLGQPRTSNYGYTF
TRBV4-3	TRBJ1-3	TRBD1	once	16	TGCGCCAGCAGCCAAGACTCAGGGGGTGCTGGAAACACCATATATTTT	CASSQDSGGAGNTIYF
TRBV12-3/TRBV12-4	TRBJ2-3	.	.	12	TGTGCCAGCAGTTTCCTCACAGATACGCAGTATTTT	CASSFLTDTQYF
TRBV7-9	TRBJ1-4	TRBD1	.	16	TGTGCCAGCAGCTCCACAGGGGCCGCAACTAATGAAAAACTGTTTTTT	CASSSTGAATNEKLFF
TRBV6-6	TRBJ1-2	TRBD1	.	15	TGTGCCAGCAGTTACACCCCGACAGGGAGTGATGGCTACACCTTC	CASSYTPTGSDGYTF
TRBV19	TRBJ2-1	.	.	14	TGTGCCAGTAGGACCATCGGGTCCTACAATGAGCAGTTCTTC	CASRTIGSYNEQFF
TRBV6-2/TRBV6-3	TRBJ2-5	TRBD2	.	15	TGTGCCAGCAGTTTCCCGGGACTAGGACAAGAGACCCAGTACTTC	CASSFPGLGQETQYF
TRBV11-3	TRBJ1-3	.	.	17	TGTGCCAGCAGCTTAGGGAGGGGCGCCAGCTCTGGAAACACCATATATTTT	CASSLGRGASSGNTIYF
TRBV5-6	TRBJ2-5	.	once	14	TGTGCCAGCAGCATCGGGACTGAACAAGAGACCCAGTACTTC	CASSIGTEQETQYF
TRBV23-1	TRBJ2-5	TRBD1	.	19	TGCGCCAGCAGTCAACCCCGGCCAGGGGGCGTCGGTCCCCAAGAGACCCAGTACTTC	CASSQPRPGGVGPQETQYF
TRBV6-5	TRBJ2-7	TRBD2	.	15	TGTGCCAGCAGTCCCCCGGGGGGGGGTAGCTACGAGCAGTACTTC	CASSPPGGGSYEQYF
TRBV5-4	TRBJ1-4	.	.	14	TGTGCCAGCAGCGCCACCGGGGGAAATGAAAAACTGTTTTTT	CASSATGGNEKLFF
TRBV7-2	TRBJ1-3	.	.	14	TGTGCCAGCAGCTTATACAGCGGTGGAAACACCATATATTTT	CASSLYSGGNTIYF
TRBV6-5	TRBJ2-1	.	.	12	TGTGCCAGCACCCTACCCGGCAATGAGCAGTTCTTC	CASTLPGNEQFF
TRBV28	TRBJ1-1	.	.	12	TGTGCCACCCACCTACGGGGGACTGAAGCTTTCTTT	CATHLRGTEAFF
TRBV6-5	TRBJ2-2	.	.	13	TGTGCCAGCAGTTACTCGGAGATCGGGGAGCTGTTTTTT	CASSYSEIGELFF
TRBV4-3	TRBJ1-2	.	.	17	TGCGCCAGCAGCCCGCGGTACCAGGCCGCGGGGGACTATGGCTACACCTTC	CASSPRYQAAGDYGYTF
TRBV18	TRBJ1-6	TRBD1	.	15	TGTGCCAGCTCACCACCGGCAGGGGGAAATTCACCCCTCCACTTT	CASSPPAGGNSPLHF
TRBV5-1	TRBJ2-7	.	.	15	TGCGCCAGCAGCCCTCGACGGGGAGGAAGCTACGAGCAGTACTTC	CASSPRRGGSYEQYF
TRBV5-1	TRBJ2-3	TRBD1	.	17	TGCGCCAGCAGCTTGGGGAGGTGGGACAGGGGATCAGATACGCAGTATTTT	CASSLGRWDRGSDTQYF
TRBV7-2	TRBJ1-6	TRBD1	.	14	TGTGCCAGCAGCTTGGGACAGACCAATTCACCCCTCCACTTT	CASSLGQTNSPLHF
TRBV19	TRBJ2-1	TRBD2	once	17	TGTGCCAGTAGTGTTCCGACTAGCGGGGGATCCTACAATGAGCAGTTCTTC	CASSVPTSGGSYNEQFF
TRBV4-3	TRBJ1-4	.	.	15	TGCGCCAGCAGCCAAGGGAGATTGAGGAATGAAAAACTGTTTTTT	CASSQGRLRNEKLFF
TRBV4-1	TRBJ1-1	.	.	17	TGCGCCAGCAGCCAATGGTCTGTTGGGGCCCGAAGCACTGAAGCTTTCTTT	CASSQWSVGARSTEAFF
TRBV10-2	TRBJ1-2	TRBD1	.	15	TGCGCCAGCAGTGAGGGGGGCAGGGGGAATCATGGCTACACCTTC	CASSEGGRGNHGYTF
TRBV12-5	TRBJ1-1	.	.	14	TGTGCTAGTGGCTCCGACTCCTTTGGCACTGAAGCTTTCTTT	CASGSDSFGTEAFF
TRBV4-3	TRBJ1-1	.	.	19	TGCGCCAGCAGCCAAGATACCGTGGGCAACCTATACACCCCATTGGGAGCTTTCTTT	CASSQDTVGNLYTPLGAFF
TRBV11-3	TRBJ2-4	TRBD2	.	13	TGTGCCCGCAGGGCGGGAGGCAAAAACATTCAGTACTTC	CARRAGGKNIQYF
TRBV7-2	TRBJ2-3	TRBD2	.	16	TGTGCCAGCAGCTTAAGTCGGTCTAGCGGGACAGATACGCAGTATTTT	CASSLSRSSGTDTQYF
TRBV5-4	TRBJ2-5	TRBD1	.	16	TGTGCCAGCAGCTCCTGGGGACAGGGGACCGGGGAGACCCAGTACTTC	CASSSWGQGTGETQYF
TRBV12-1	TRBJ2-2	.	.	16	TGTGCCAGCAGCTTTGGGGAGCGGGAGTTTGTCGGGGAGCTGTTTTTT	CASSFGEREFVGELFF
TRBV12-3/TRBV12-4	TRBJ2-7	TRBD2	.	13	TGTGCCAGCAGTCCAGGACTAGCGGGCGAGCAGTACTTC	CASSPGLAGEQYF